This TCR beta chain was sequenced during a study of a mutant IDH1 vaccine in newly diagnosed glioma. Turning to the study itself: Patients received vaccination from 4-6 weeks after radiotherapy alone, or with temozolomide cycles. Findings and caveats of the study: Whatever changes occurred in top peripheral T cell clonotypes seemed unrelated to pseudoprogression.

Sequenced by immunoSEQ multiplex PCR; TCRdb stores in-frame clones only, minus some. Of over 45,000 clones listed, 85% to 95% are singletons. Regarding time point: week 35, safety follow-up. All doses held 300 ug of mutant IDH1 20-mer peptide, with topical imiquimod. Patients in the study were vaccinated eight times, receiving shots in weeks 1, 3, 5, 7, 11, 15, 19 and 23. Astrocytomas that were new, WHO grade 3 or 4, IDH1-mutant and ATRX-lost were present in the donors. With respect to this clone: As yet, its antigen is unknown. It is unclear where the CDR3 begins or ends on the DNA, so no DNA is shown, and the CDR3 is as TCRdb lists it.

The CDR3 is 14 amino acids in total, end residues counted. Germline assignment: CDR1 SGHAT and CDR2 FQNNGV. This specimen consisted of PBMCs, obtained from a glioma patient whose treatment included an IDH1 peptide vaccine. The chain joins TRBV11-2 to TRBJ2-7. This TCR was recovered from a man between 50 and 59 years old with glioma. The CDR3 loop is CASRLETMLYQQYF.